This passage covers 14 T cell receptor beta chains from one sample sequenced in a study of blood T cell repertoires in COVID-19. Clones were read by immunoSEQ multiplex PCR, and TCRdb kept only the in-frame ones, dropping some. The data contain fewer than 70,000 clones, roughly four fifths of them singletons. Input material: peripheral blood. The receptors originated from an elderly woman with acute or convalescent COVID-19.

The chain has TRBV11-2 and TRBJ1-2; D uncertain. The germline CDR1 and CDR2 sequences are SGHAT and FQNNGV. The CDR3 is 14 amino acids. The V end was cut by 3 bases, the J end by 6 bases, with 14 bases between. CDR3 bases: TGTGCCAGCAGCTTGCGACTGATAGAGAATGGCTACACCTTC. Its translation is CASSLRLIENGYTF.

The chain is built from TRBV27 and TRBJ1-1; D is perhaps TRBD1 (5 bases). Germline CDR1 is MNHEY and CDR2 is SMNVEV (reference sequence). The CDR3 is 14 residues long. V was shortened by 6 bases and J by 3 bases, with 14 bases between the two germline ends. CDR3 amino acids: CASRMEGYDTEAFF. CDR3 DNA sequence: TGTGCCAGCAGGATGGAGGGGTACGACACTGAAGCTTTCTTT.

The V call is TRBV11-2, the J call TRBJ1-1; D unresolved. V lost 5 bases to trimming and J lost 6 bases, with 13 bases between them. This CDR3 is 13 amino acids long. Germline loops: CDR1 SGHAT, CDR2 FQNNGV. Here the CDR3 reads CASSPIGSPEAFF. The CDR3 nucleotides are TGTGCCAGCAGCCCTATAGGGAGTCCTGAAGCTTTCTTT.

This chain links TRBV7-9 with TRBJ2-4; D remains ambiguous. The CDR3 has 15 amino acids. The V gene lost 1 base and the J gene lost 7 bases, with 14 bases spanning the gap. In germline, CDR1 is SEHNR, CDR2 FQNEAQ (reference sequence). CDR3 in amino acids: CASSLVGLLGNIQYF. The CDR3, as DNA: TGTGCCAGCAGCTTAGTCGGCCTCCTGGGCAACATTCAGTACTTC.

The chain employs TRBV3-1 (or the pseudogene TRBV3-2) and TRBJ2-2; the match to TRBD2 covers 7 bases. Germline V gives CDR1 LGHDT, CDR2 YNNKEL (reference sequence). The CDR3 totals 17 residues. V lost 2 bases to trimming and J lost 0 bases; unmatched junction nucleotides: 6. The CDR3, as DNA: TGTGCCAGCAGCCAATTCCCGGCGGGGGCGAACACCGGGGAGCTGTTTTTT. It codes for CASSQFPAGANTGELFF.

The chain links TRBV5-5 to TRBJ2-7; tentatively, D is TRBD2 (7 bases). The V end lost 1 base, the J end lost 2 bases, and 13 bases lay between the germline ends. Germline V gene lookup returns CDR1 SGHKS and CDR2 YYEKEE (reference sequence). This CDR3 has 15 residues. The CDR3 DNA reads TGTGCCAGCAGCTTGCGGGGGGCGCTCCCCTACGAGCAGTACTTC. Its translation: CASSLRGALPYEQYF.

The chain combines TRBV21-1 with TRBJ1-2; the D call TRBD1 from the table was never checked on the DNA. TRBV21-1 is a recognized pseudogene. This CDR3 contains 17 residues. The chain's CDR3 is CASSKAAYRDPNYGYTF. CDR3 coding DNA: TGTGCCAGCAGCAAAGCGGCTTACAGGGATCCCAACTATGGCTACACCTTC.

This chain joins TRBV18 and TRBJ1-2; D is perhaps TRBD1 (5 bases). V lost 5 bases to trimming and J lost 7 bases, with 17 bases between them. The CDR3 runs 14 residues. The germline V gene has CDR1 KGHSH and CDR2 LQKENI. The DNA of the CDR3 is TGTGCCAGCTCATCGACAGAGGACCCCTTTGGCTACACCTTC. Translating gives CASSSTEDPFGYTF.

V and J are TRBV5-4 and TRBJ2-7, with 7 positions matching TRBD1. J was trimmed by 3 bases and V by 2 bases; bases with no gene match: 11. Germline CDR1 is SGHNT and CDR2 is YYREEE (reference sequence). CDR3 length: 16 residues. CDR3 DNA: TGTGCCAGCAGCTTTAGGACAGGCGGAGACCTCTACGAGCAGTACTTC. Residues: CASSFRTGGDLYEQYF.

This clone was counted between two and nine times. The chain links TRBV5-6 to TRBJ1-2; the D gene is possibly TRBD1 (5 bases). In germline, CDR1 is SGHDT, CDR2 YYEEEE. The V end lost 4 bases, the J end lost 4 bases, and 17 bases lay between the germline ends. The length of the CDR3 is 15 residues. For the CDR3, the DNA is TGTGCCAGCAGCCCAACTTTCAGGGATCCCTATGGCTACACCTTC. Translated, it gives CASSPTFRDPYGYTF.

This chain joins TRBV6-2 or TRBV6-3 and TRBJ1-1; 7 nucleotides line up with TRBD1. The CDR3 is 15 residues long. CDR1 and CDR2 from the germline V gene are MNHEY and SVGEGT. V gave up 0 bases and J gave up 1 base; unmatched junction bases: 2. The CDR3, as DNA: TGTGCCAGCAGTTACTCTGGACAGGCGAACACTGAAGCTTTCTTT. Translating it yields CASSYSGQANTEAFF.

This chain links TRBV30 with TRBJ1-6; D is perhaps TRBD1 (5 bases). The ends were cut back, 3 bases at V and 5 bases at J, with 11 bases in the middle. The CDR3 is 14 residues long. Germline assignment: CDR1 GTSNPN and CDR2 SVGIG (reference sequence). The CDR3 spells CAWSRSGNNSPLHF. CDR3 nucleotides: TGTGCCTGGAGCCGGTCAGGGAATAATTCACCCCTCCACTTT.

This clone is deemed medium-sized. The gene calls are TRBV7-8 and TRBJ2-7; 7 positions match TRBD1. CDR3 length: 13 residues. J gave up 3 bases and V 6 bases, and 5 bases lay outside the gene matches. Germline V gene sequence: CDR1 SGHVS, CDR2 FQNEAQ. CDR3 in amino acids: CASRWDSFYEQYF. Here the CDR3 DNA reads TGTGCCAGCAGGTGGGACAGCTTCTACGAGCAGTACTTC. The full variable domain, with the rest looked up from reference TRBV7-8 and TRBJ2-7, is GAGVSQSPRYKVAKRGQDVALRCDPISGHVSLFWYQQALGQGPEFLTYFQNEAQLDKSGLPSDRFFAERPEGSVSTLKIQRTQQEDSAVYLCASRWDSFYEQYFGPGTRLTVT.

The chain uses TRBV7-8 and TRBJ2-4, with D perhaps TRBD1 (6 bases). V lost 0 bases and J 6 bases, leaving 12 bases between the germline ends. CDR1 and CDR2 from the germline V gene are SGHVS and FQNEAQ. The CDR3 is made up of 15 amino acids. The CDR3 DNA reads TGTGCCAGCAGCTTAGCCCAGGGGCCGCCAAACATTCAGTACTTC. Its translation: CASSLAQGPPNIQYF.